The next 15 T cell receptor beta chains were all read from a single sample in a study of immune evolution from preneoplasia to lung adenocarcinoma (dated by TCRdb to about 2021). The library was obtained by the immunoSEQ multiplex PCR assay. Here the immuneACCESS table is served through TCRdb, limited to in-frame sequences with V and J called. Missing clones are a known gap in these copies; in checked studies unresolved V genes cover under half, and the rest lacks a known reason. Across this sample there are thousands of clones, with roughly 85% seen only once. Less than 6% of the sample is taken by the ten largest. The sequencing input was FFPE minimally invasive lung adenocarcinoma tissue. The cell subset or site label for this specimen denotes: micro-invasive lung adenocarcinoma (MIA). All receptors derive from a person aged 70 to 79 with lung adenocarcinoma.

As DNA, the CDR3 is TGTGCCAGCTCACCAAGTCTAGCGGTTGGGGAAGAGACCCAGTACTTC. The encoded protein is CASSPSLAVGEETQYF. The V call is TRBV18, the J call TRBJ2-5; 7 nucleotides align to TRBD2. Trimming removed 2 bases from V and 3 bases from J; junction bases left unmatched: 9. CDR3 length: 16 amino acids. Germline V CDR1 and CDR2: KGHSH, LQKENI.

The J gene is TRBJ2-6, the V gene TRBV29-1; D is undetermined. V was pared by 5 bases and J by 0 bases, with 2 bases between. The CDR3 is 12 residues long. The germline gives CDR1 SQVTM, CDR2 ANQGSEA. CDR3 sequence reads: CSVSSGANVLTF. CDR3 nucleotide sequence: TGCAGCGTTTCCTCTGGGGCCAACGTCCTGACTTTC.

The V and J genes are TRBV28 and TRBJ1-2; TRBD1 aligns across 9 bases. This CDR3 is built from 15 residues. Germline V gene data show CDR1 as MDHEN and CDR2 as SYDVKM. J gave up 8 bases and V 4 bases, and 11 bases lay outside the gene matches. The CDR3 here is CASSSYSQGAEGYTF. The CDR3 coding sequence is TGTGCCAGCAGTTCGTACTCACAGGGGGCGGAGGGCTACACCTTC.

This chain uses TRBV28 with TRBJ2-3; TRBD2 matches at 10 bases. The CDR3 covers 17 residues. V was clipped by 10 bases and J by 0 bases; unmatched bases: 13. CDR1 MDHEN and CDR2 SYDVKM come from the germline V gene. CDR3 protein: CATQGLAGEISTDTQYF. The CDR3 region has the DNA TGTGCCACCCAGGGGCTAGCGGGGGAAATTAGCACAGATACGCAGTATTTT.

V usage is TRBV29-1 and J usage is TRBJ1-1; D is undetermined. The ends were cut back, 7 bases at V and 2 bases at J, with 8 bases in the middle. The CDR3 length is 11 residues. Germline CDR1 SQVTM, CDR2 ANQGSEA. The CDR3 loop reads CSARGNTEAFF. CDR3 sequence (DNA): TGCAGCGCCCGGGGTAACACTGAAGCTTTCTTT.

CDR3 nucleotide sequence: TGTGCCAGCAGTTCCCCGGGACAGGGGAACTATGGCTACACCTTC. Its protein product is CASSSPGQGNYGYTF. The chain has TRBV28 and TRBJ1-2; 10 bases are shared with TRBD1. Germline CDR1 is MDHEN and CDR2 is SYDVKM. This CDR3 contains 15 residues. The junction had 4 bases not matched to a gene; V was cut back by 4 bases and J by 2 bases.

The chain is built from TRBV7-2 and TRBJ1-1; a possible D gene is TRBD1 (5 bases). V lost 1 base and J 3 bases, leaving 12 bases between the germline ends. Germline V gene data show CDR1 as SGHTA and CDR2 as FQGNSA. This CDR3 region has 15 residues. The CDR3 spells CASSLVSVRDTEAFF. The CDR3 DNA reads TGTGCCAGCAGCTTAGTTTCGGTCAGGGACACTGAAGCTTTCTTT.

This chain uses TRBV15 with TRBJ2-2; TRBD2 might be the D (5 bases). Between the trimmed V and J ends, which lost 6 bases and 3 bases, there was a span of 8 bases. This CDR3 spans 13 amino acids. The germline V gene has CDR1 LNHNV and CDR2 YYDKDF (reference sequence). Written as DNA, the CDR3 is TGTGCCACCAGAATGGAGGACACCGGGGAGCTGTTTTTT. Translated, it gives CATRMEDTGELFF.

The gene calls are TRBV4-1 and TRBJ1-2; 7 bases line up with TRBD1. The CDR3 totals 15 residues. Trimming cost V 3 bases and J 4 bases; bases outside gene matches: 8. The germline CDR1 and CDR2 sequences are MGHRA and YSYEKL. The chain's CDR3 is CASSHTGTATYGYTF. The CDR3, as DNA: TGCGCCAGCAGCCATACCGGGACAGCGACCTATGGCTACACCTTC.

This clone turned up a few times. V usage is TRBV6-5 and J usage is TRBJ1-2, with D unclear. CDR1 and CDR2 (germline): MNHEY, SVGAGI. This CDR3 has 13 residues. The V end was cut by 4 bases, the J end by 6 bases, with 12 bases between. The CDR3 sequence is CASSSRESDGYTF. The DNA for the CDR3 is TGTGCCAGCAGTTCCCGGGAGTCGGATGGCTACACCTTC.

The chain couples TRBV6-1 to TRBJ1-6; 8 bases match TRBD1. J was trimmed by 8 bases and V by 7 bases; bases with no gene match: 7. Germline V gene lookup returns CDR1 MNHNS and CDR2 SASEGT. This CDR3 has 14 amino acids. The CDR3 reads CASTSGQGYSPLHF. As DNA, the CDR3 is TGTGCCAGCACCTCAGGACAGGGATATTCACCCCTCCACTTT.

The chain uses TRBV7-8 and TRBJ1-2, with D possibly matching TRBD1 (6 bases). Germline V gives CDR1 SGHVS, CDR2 FQNEAQ. This CDR3 has 14 amino acids. With 2 bases removed from V and 10 bases from J, the gap between germline ends came to 17 bases. CDR3 sequence: CASSLSRDTFHYTF. In DNA form, the CDR3 reads TGTGCCAGCAGCTTAAGTAGGGACACGTTCCACTACACCTTC.

V and J are TRBV28 and TRBJ1-2; D unresolved. Germline-derived CDR1 and CDR2 are MDHEN and SYDVKM. The V gene lost 6 bases and the J gene lost 2 bases, with 13 bases spanning the gap. This CDR3 is 14 amino acids long. The CDR3: CASSLIQGNYGYTF. CDR3 coding DNA: TGTGCCAGCAGCCTAATTCAAGGGAACTATGGCTACACCTTC.

This chain joins TRBV28 and TRBJ1-5; possibly TRBD1 for D (6 bases). The V gene lost 3 bases and the J gene lost 6 bases, with 15 bases spanning the gap. This CDR3 region has 15 residues. The germline V gene has CDR1 MDHEN and CDR2 SYDVKM. CDR3 sequence: CASSFWGYRAQPQHF. The DNA of the CDR3 is TGTGCCAGCAGTTTTTGGGGGTACAGGGCTCAGCCCCAGCATTTT.

This sequence joins TRBV5-1 and TRBJ1-2; TRBD1 agrees at 9 bases. J lost 7 bases, V lost 5 bases, and 9 bases had no gene match. CDR3 size: 14 residues. Germline V gives CDR1 SGHRS, CDR2 YFSETQ. The CDR3 nucleotides read TGCGCCAGCAGAGCCGCCGACAGGGGGGCTGGCTACACCTTC. The encoded protein is CASRAADRGAGYTF.